What follows are 13 T cell receptor beta chains derived from one specimen sequenced in a study of blood T cell repertoires in COVID-19. Clones were sequenced by immunoSEQ multiplex PCR, and TCRdb holds only the in-frame ones, with some missing. The sample records 45,000 to 50,000 clones, 70% to 90% being singletons. The sample was peripheral blood. The source of these receptors is an elderly woman with COVID-19, enrolled during active disease.

The CDR3, as DNA: TGTGCCAGCAGCTATAAGGAGACAACTAATGAAAAACTGTTTTTT. Its translation: CASSYKETTNEKLFF. The chain is built from TRBV11-2 and TRBJ1-4; no clear D. Germline V gene data show CDR1 as SGHAT and CDR2 as FQNNGV. The CDR3 is 15 amino acids. Trimming cost V 4 bases and J 0 bases, with 9 bases left between them. The full variable domain, in which reference TRBV11-2 and TRBJ1-4 provide the parts outside the CDR3, is EAGVAQSPRYKIIEKRQSVAFWCNPISGHATLYWYQQILGQGPKLLIQFQNNGVVDDSQLPKDRFSAERLKGVDSTLKIQPAKLEDSAVYLCASSYKETTNEKLFFGSGTQLSVL.

This chain connects TRBV19 to TRBJ1-2; D is possibly TRBD1 (6 bases). The germline V and J ends were trimmed by 3 bases and 2 bases, with 16 bases remaining between them. This CDR3 contains 16 residues. Looked up from germline, CDR1 is LNHDA and CDR2 is SQIVND (reference sequence). CDR3 in amino acids: CASSMRVTGQNYGYTF. CDR3 bases: TGTGCCAGTAGTATGAGGGTTACCGGACAGAACTATGGCTACACCTTC.

The CDR3 is CASSLIPGQGSEKYGYTF. CDR3 in DNA: TGCGCCAGCAGCTTGATCCCCGGACAGGGAAGTGAGAAGTATGGCTACACCTTC. The V and J genes are TRBV5-1 and TRBJ1-2, with 8 bases that match TRBD1. Germline CDR1 reads SGHRS; CDR2 reads YFSETQ. The ends lost 1 base at V and 5 bases at J; junction bases unmatched: 16. This CDR3 contains 18 residues.

The chain links TRBV5-4 to TRBJ1-1, with a tentative D call TRBD1 (5 bases). V was pared by 4 bases and J by 1 base, with 23 bases between. Germline V lookup: CDR1 SGHNT, CDR2 YYREEE (reference sequence). The CDR3 runs to 18 residues. The CDR3 loop reads CASSTNAGQGSRNTEAFF. The CDR3, as DNA: TGTGCCAGCAGCACAAATGCAGGGCAGGGTTCGAGGAACACTGAAGCTTTCTTT.

The CDR3, as DNA: TGTGCCACCAGCAGAGATATTGGCGGGGCCTCCTACGAGCAGTACTTC. As protein: CATSRDIGGASYEQYF. V and J are TRBV15 and TRBJ2-7; D is perhaps TRBD2 (6 bases). CDR1 LNHNV and CDR2 YYDKDF come from the germline V gene (reference sequence). This CDR3 region has 16 residues. Trimming shortened V by 0 bases and J by 0 bases, and 12 bases separated the two germline ends.

The chain links TRBV9 to TRBJ2-3, with D unresolved. This CDR3 comprises 15 residues. Deletions cut 0 bases from V and 8 bases from J, with 16 bases between. Germline V lookup: CDR1 SGDLS, CDR2 YYNGEE. The CDR3: CASSVATTARGTQYF. The CDR3 DNA is TGTGCCAGCAGCGTAGCTACGACTGCCAGAGGTACGCAGTATTTT.

The chain recombines TRBV12-3 or TRBV12-4 with TRBJ1-4; D possibly corresponds to TRBD1 (5 bases). CDR3 length: 13 amino acids. V was pared by 6 bases and J by 14 bases, with 19 bases between. CDR3 DNA sequence: TGTGCCAGCAGCCGGACATGGTCTGGAGGGCTGTTTTTT. This sequence encodes CASSRTWSGGLFF.

This clone appeared once. The chain joins TRBV12-3 or TRBV12-4 to TRBJ1-2; D gene uncertain. CDR3 length: 13 residues. Trimming took 6 bases from V and 2 from J, leaving 10 bases between them. The CDR3 DNA follows: TGTGCCAGCAGCCTTCAAGCGAACTATGGCTACACCTTC. It codes for CASSLQANYGYTF.

The chain uses TRBV11-3 and TRBJ2-1; TRBD2 might be the D (5 bases). Trimming removed 1 base at V and 6 bases at J, with 7 bases between. The CDR3 runs to 13 residues. Looked up from germline, CDR1 is SGHNT and CDR2 is YENEEA. The CDR3 loop is CASSLGLFNEQFF. CDR3 in DNA: TGTGCCAGCAGCTTAGGACTATTCAATGAGCAGTTCTTC.

V usage is TRBV18 and J usage is TRBJ1-1; 8 nucleotides line up with TRBD1. Germline V gene lookup returns CDR1 KGHSH and CDR2 LQKENI. The CDR3 is made up of 13 amino acids. V was clipped by 6 bases and J by 2 bases; unmatched bases: 2. CDR3 DNA sequence: TGTGCCAGCTCGACAGGGGAAAACACTGAAGCTTTCTTT. It specifies CASSTGENTEAFF.

The gene calls are TRBV11-3 and TRBJ1-3; D is perhaps TRBD1 (5 bases). This CDR3 comprises 13 residues. Germline V gene data show CDR1 as SGHNT and CDR2 as YENEEA. Trimming cost V 2 bases and J 6 bases, with 8 bases left between them. The CDR3 loop is CASSLSRENTIYF. DNA for the CDR3: TGTGCCAGCAGCTTATCCAGGGAAAACACCATATATTTT.

This sequence joins TRBV7-9 and TRBJ1-4; 10 bases match TRBD1. In germline, CDR1 is SEHNR, CDR2 FQNEAQ (reference sequence). V lost 5 bases and J lost 6; bases outside the gene matches: 3. This CDR3 has 14 residues. CDR3 sequence reads: CASSRDRGDEKLFF. In DNA, the CDR3 is TGTGCCAGCAGCCGGGACAGGGGTGATGAAAAACTGTTTTTT.

This chain connects TRBV18 to TRBJ1-1, with TRBD1 as a possible D gene (6 bases). The CDR3 is 16 residues long. V dropped 1 base and J dropped 0 bases, with 12 bases sitting between them. Germline V gene sequence: CDR1 KGHSH, CDR2 LQKENI. The CDR3 DNA sequence: TGTGCCAGCTCACCACTCGGGGGGCAGATGAACACTGAAGCTTTCTTT. Translation: CASSPLGGQMNTEAFF. Supplemented by reference TRBV18 and TRBJ1-1, the full variable domain reads NAGVMQNPRHLVRRRGQEARLRCSPMKGHSHVYWYRQLPEEGLKFMVYLQKENIIDESGMPKERFSAEFPKEGPSILRIQQVVRGDSAAYFCASSPLGGQMNTEAFFGQGTRLTVV.